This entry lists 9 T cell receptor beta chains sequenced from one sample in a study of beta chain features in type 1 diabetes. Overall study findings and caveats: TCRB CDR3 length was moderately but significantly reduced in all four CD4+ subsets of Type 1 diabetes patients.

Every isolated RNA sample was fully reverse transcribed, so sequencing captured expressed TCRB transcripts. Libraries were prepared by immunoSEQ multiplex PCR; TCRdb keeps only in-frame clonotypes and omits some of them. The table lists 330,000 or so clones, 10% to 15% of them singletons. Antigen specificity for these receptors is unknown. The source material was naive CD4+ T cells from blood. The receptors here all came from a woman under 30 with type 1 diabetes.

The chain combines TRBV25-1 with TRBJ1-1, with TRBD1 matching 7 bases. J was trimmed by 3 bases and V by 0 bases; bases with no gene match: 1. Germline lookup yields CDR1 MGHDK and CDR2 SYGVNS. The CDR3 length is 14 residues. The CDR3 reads CASSEYTGDTEAFF. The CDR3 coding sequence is TGTGCCAGCAGTGAATATACAGGGGACACTGAAGCTTTCTTT.

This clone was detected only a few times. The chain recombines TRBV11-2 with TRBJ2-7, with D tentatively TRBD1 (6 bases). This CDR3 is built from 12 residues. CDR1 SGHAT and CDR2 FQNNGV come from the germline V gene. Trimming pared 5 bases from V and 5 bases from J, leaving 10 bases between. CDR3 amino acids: CASSIQGNEQYF. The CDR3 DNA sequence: TGTGCCAGCAGCATACAGGGTAACGAGCAGTACTTC.

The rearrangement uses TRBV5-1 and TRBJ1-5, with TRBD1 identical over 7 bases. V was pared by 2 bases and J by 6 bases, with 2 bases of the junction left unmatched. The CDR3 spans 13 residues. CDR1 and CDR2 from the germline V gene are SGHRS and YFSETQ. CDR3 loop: CASSFGDSQPQHF. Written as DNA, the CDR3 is TGCGCCAGCAGCTTCGGGGACAGTCAGCCCCAGCATTTT.

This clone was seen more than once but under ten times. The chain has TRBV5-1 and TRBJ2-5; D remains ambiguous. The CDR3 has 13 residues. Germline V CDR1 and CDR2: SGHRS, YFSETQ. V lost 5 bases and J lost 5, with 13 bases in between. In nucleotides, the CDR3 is TGCGCCAGCAGTCAAAGAGCGAGGGAGACCCAGTACTTC. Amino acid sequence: CASSQRARETQYF. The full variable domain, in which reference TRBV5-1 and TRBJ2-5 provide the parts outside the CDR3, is KAGVTQTPRYLIKTRGQQVTLSCSPISGHRSVSWYQQTPGQGLQFLFEYFSETQRNKGNFPGRFSGRQFSNSRSEMNVSTLELGDSALYLCASSQRARETQYFGPGTRLLVL.

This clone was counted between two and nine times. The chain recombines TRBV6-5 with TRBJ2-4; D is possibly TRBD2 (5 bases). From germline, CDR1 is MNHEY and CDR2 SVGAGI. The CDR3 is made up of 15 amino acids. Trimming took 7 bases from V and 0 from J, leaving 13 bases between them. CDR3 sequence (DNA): TGTGCCAGCATCTCAGGAGGAGTAGCCAAAAACATTCAGTACTTC. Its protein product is CASISGGVAKNIQYF.

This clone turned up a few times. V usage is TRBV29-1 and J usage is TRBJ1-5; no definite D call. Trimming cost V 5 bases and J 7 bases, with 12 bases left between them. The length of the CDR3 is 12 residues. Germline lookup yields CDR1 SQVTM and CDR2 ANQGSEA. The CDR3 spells CSVRGGEQPQHF. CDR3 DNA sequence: TGCAGCGTTCGGGGTGGCGAACAGCCCCAGCATTTT.

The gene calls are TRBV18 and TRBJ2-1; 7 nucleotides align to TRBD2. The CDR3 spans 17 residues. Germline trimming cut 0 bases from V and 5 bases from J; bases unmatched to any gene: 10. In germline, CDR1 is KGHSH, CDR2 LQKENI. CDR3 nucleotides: TGTGCCAGCTCACCACCGGGTCTGCGGGAGACGGACAATGAGCAGTTCTTC. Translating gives CASSPPGLRETDNEQFF.

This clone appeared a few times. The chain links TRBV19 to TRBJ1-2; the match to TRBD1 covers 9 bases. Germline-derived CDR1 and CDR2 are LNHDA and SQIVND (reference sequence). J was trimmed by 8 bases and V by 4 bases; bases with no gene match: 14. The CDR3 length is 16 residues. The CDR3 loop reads CASSTPGQGSRGGYTF. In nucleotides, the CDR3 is TGTGCCAGTAGTACGCCGGGACAGGGTAGTCGCGGCGGCTACACCTTC.

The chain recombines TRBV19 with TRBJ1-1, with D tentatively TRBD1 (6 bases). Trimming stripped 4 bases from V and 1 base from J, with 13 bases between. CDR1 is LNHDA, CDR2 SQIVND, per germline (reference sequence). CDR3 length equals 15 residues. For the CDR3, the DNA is TGTGCCAGTAGTAAAACCGACAGGTGGAACACTGAAGCTTTCTTT. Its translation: CASSKTDRWNTEAFF.